This T cell receptor (beta chain) was retrieved from a study of blood T cell repertoires in COVID-19. Original processing methods: Scientists estimated how many nucleated cells there were by amplifying reference gene primers. TCRdb keeps only in-frame clones here, not all; method: immunoSEQ multiplex PCR. V and J calls and clone size are those listed in that table; D and trimming were worked out from the DNA. The table has some 45,000 clones, over 70% seen once. The germline V gene encodes CDR1 LNHDA and CDR2 SQIVND (reference sequence). V was cut by 3 bases and J by 2 bases, with 10 bases left in between. This CDR3 contains 14 residues.

This TCR derives from an older woman with acute or convalescent COVID-19. The source material was peripheral blood. The chain couples TRBV19 to TRBJ1-1; D remains ambiguous. CDR3 protein: CASSIAGSNTEAFF. The DNA of the CDR3 is TGTGCCAGTAGTATTGCGGGTTCTAACACTGAAGCTTTCTTT.